Here is one TCR beta chain with its context. The data belong to a study of control samples from healthy donors and cancer patients. Clones were read by immunoSEQ multiplex PCR, and TCRdb kept only the in-frame ones, dropping some. Of about 61,000 clones listed, almost 90% are singletons. The CDR3 is 14 amino acids. Germline CDR1 is MGHRA and CDR2 is YSYEKL. Trimming left V 0 bases short and J 6 bases short, with 12 bases between. Sequenced sample: PBMCs. The receptor's source is a man in his sixties with colorectal cancer. The chain is built from TRBV4-1 and TRBJ2-7; D is ambiguous. The CDR3 region has the DNA TGCGCCAGCAGCCAAGATTACGCGTCTGTCGAGCAGTACTTC. Amino acids: CASSQDYASVEQYF.